This T cell receptor (beta chain) was retrieved from a study of early T cells in non-severe SARS-CoV-2 infection. TCRdb reprocessed the 5' RACE reads via MiXCR and lists one record per CDR3 protein. The sample has about 80,000 distinct CDR3 sequences, more than 10% seen once; the top ten hold around 15%. This CDR3 comprises 14 residues. The V and J ends lost 0 bases and 2 bases respectively, with 7 bases between them. Germline-derived CDR1 and CDR2 are LGHNA and YSLEER. This clonotype was seen ten or more times. The TCR originated in an adult who was a healthcare worker with PCR-confirmed SARS-CoV-2 infection or an uninfected control (not recorded which). The donor label of this sample is uncertain. J is TRBJ1-2 and V is TRBV4-3; D is possibly TRBD1 (5 bases). The sample was whole blood, taken at baseline. In DNA, the CDR3 is TGCGCCAGCAGCCAAGACAGGGTAAACTATGGCTACACCTTC. Protein: CASSQDRVNYGYTF.